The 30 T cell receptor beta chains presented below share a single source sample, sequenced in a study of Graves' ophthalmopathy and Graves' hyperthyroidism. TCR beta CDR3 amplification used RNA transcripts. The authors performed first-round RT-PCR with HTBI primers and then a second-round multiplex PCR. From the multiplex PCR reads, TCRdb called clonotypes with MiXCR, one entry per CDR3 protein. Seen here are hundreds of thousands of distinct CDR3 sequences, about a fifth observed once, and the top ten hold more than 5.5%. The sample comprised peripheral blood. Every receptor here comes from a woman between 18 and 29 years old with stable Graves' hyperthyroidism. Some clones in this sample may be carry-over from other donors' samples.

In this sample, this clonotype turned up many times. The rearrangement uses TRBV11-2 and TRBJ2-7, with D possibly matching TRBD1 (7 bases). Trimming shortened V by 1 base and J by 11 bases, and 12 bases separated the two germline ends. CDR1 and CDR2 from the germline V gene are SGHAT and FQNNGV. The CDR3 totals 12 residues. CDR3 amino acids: CASSLGQGEEYF. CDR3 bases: TGTGCCAGCAGCTTAGGGCAGGGGGAGGAGTACTTC. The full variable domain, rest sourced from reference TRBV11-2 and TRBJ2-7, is EAGVAQSPRYKIIEKRQSVAFWCNPISGHATLYWYQQILGQGPKLLIQFQNNGVVDDSQLPKDRFSAERLKGVDSTLKIQPAKLEDSAVYLCASSLGQGEEYFGPGTRLTVT.

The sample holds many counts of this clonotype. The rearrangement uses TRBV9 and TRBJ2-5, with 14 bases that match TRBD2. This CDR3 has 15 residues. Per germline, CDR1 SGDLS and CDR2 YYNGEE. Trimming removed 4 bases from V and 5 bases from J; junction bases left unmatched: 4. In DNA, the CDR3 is TGTGCCAGCAGCAGACTAGCGGGGGGGACGGAGACCCAGTACTTC. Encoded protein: CASSRLAGGTETQYF.

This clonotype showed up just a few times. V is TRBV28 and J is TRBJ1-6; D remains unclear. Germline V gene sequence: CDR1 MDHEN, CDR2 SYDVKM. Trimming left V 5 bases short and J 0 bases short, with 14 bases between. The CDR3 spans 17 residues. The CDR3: CASSTHLWSSYNSPLHF. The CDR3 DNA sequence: TGTGCCAGCAGTACCCATCTCTGGAGCTCCTATAATTCACCCCTCCACTTT.

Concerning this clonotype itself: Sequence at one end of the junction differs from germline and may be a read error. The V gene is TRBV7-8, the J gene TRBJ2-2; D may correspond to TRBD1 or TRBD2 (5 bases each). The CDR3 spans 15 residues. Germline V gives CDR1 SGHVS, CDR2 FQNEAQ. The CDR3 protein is CASSLASRGTGELFF. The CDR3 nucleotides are TGTGCCAGCAGCTTAGCATCACGTGGGACCGGGGAGCTATTTTTT.

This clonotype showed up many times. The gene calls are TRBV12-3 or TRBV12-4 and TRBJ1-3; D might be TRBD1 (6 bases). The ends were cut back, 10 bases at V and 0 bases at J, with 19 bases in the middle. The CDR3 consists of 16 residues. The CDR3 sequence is CATSTGTPVSGNTIYF. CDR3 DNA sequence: TGTGCCACCTCAACAGGGACACCAGTCTCTGGAAACACCATATATTTT.

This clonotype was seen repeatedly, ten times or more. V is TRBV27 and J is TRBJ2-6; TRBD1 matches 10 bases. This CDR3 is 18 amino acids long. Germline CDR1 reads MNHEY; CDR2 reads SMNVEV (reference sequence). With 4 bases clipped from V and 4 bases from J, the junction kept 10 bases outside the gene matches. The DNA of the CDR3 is TGTGCCAGCAGTTCGAGACAGGGGGCGCGGTCCGGGGCCAACGTCCTGACTTTC. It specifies CASSSRQGARSGANVLTF.

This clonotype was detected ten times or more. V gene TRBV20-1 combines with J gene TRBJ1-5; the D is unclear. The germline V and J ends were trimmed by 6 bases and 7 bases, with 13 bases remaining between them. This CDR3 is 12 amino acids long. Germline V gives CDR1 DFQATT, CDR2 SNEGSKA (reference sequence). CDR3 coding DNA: TGCAGTGCATACTTAAGTGGACAGCCCCAGCATTTT. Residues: CSAYLSGQPQHF.

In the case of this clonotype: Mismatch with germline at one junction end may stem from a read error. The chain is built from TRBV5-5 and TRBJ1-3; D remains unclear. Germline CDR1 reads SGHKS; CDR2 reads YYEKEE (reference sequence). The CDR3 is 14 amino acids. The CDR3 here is CASSTFISGNTIYF. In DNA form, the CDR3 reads TGTGCCAGCAGTACGTTCATCTCTGGAAACACTATATATTTT.

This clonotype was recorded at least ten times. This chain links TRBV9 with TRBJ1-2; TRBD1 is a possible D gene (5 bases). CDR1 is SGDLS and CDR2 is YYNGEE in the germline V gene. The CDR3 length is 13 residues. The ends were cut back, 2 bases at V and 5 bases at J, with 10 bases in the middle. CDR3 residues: CASSVYGAYGYTF. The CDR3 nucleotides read TGTGCCAGCAGCGTGTACGGGGCTTATGGCTACACCTTC.

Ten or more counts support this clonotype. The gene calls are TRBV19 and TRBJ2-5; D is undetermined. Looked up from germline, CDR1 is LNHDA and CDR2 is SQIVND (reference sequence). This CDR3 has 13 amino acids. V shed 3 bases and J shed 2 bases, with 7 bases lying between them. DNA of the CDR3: TGTGCCAGTAGTATCCAGTTACAAGAGACCCAGTACTTC. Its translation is CASSIQLQETQYF.

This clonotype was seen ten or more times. This chain's CDR3 is CASSRGGTNEQYF. The DNA for the CDR3 is TGTGCCAGCAGTCGGGGGGGGACAAACGAGCAGTACTTC. V is TRBV13 and J is TRBJ2-7, with TRBD2 matching 8 bases. CDR3 length: 13 amino acids. Germline V lookup: CDR1 PRHDT, CDR2 FYEKMQ (reference sequence). V trimming: 6 bases; J trimming: 5 bases; junction bases outside the gene matches: 6.

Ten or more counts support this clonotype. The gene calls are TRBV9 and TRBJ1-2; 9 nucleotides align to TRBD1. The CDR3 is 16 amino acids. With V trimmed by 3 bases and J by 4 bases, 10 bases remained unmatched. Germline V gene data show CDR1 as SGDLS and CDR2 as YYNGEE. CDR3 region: CASSALTGGMGYGYTF. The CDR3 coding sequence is TGTGCCAGCAGCGCACTAACAGGGGGCATGGGCTATGGCTACACCTTC.

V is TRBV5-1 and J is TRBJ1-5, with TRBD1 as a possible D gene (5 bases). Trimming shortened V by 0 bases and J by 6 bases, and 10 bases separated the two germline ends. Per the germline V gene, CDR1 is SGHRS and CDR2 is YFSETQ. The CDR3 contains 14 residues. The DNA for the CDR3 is TGCGCCAGCAGCTTGGTGGGTAGGGGTCAGCCCCAGCATTTT. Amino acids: CASSLVGRGQPQHF.

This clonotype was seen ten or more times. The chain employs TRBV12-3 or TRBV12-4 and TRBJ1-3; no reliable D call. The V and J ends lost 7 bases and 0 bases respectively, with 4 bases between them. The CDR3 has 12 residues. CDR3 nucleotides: TGTGCCAGCACACTCTCTGGAAACACCATATATTTT. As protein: CASTLSGNTIYF.

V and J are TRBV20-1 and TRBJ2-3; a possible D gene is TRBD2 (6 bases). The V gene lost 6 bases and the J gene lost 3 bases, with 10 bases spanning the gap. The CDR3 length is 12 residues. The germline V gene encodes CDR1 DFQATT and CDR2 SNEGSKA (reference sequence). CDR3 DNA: TGCAGTGCCCTCGGGGGTACAGATACGCAGTATTTT. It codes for CSALGGTDTQYF.

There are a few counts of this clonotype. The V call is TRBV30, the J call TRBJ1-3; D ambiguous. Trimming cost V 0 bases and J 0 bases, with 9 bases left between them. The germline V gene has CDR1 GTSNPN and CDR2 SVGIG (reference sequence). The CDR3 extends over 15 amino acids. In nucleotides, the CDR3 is TGTGCCTGGAGTGTACAGCGGAGCTCTGGAAACACCATATATTTT. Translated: CAWSVQRSSGNTIYF.

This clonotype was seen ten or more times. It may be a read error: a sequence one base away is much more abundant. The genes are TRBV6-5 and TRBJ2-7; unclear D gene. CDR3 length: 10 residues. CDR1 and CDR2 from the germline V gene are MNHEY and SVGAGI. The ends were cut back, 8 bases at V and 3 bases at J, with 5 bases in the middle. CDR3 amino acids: CASGHYEQYF. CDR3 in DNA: TGTGCCAGCGGGCACTACGAGCAGTACTTC.

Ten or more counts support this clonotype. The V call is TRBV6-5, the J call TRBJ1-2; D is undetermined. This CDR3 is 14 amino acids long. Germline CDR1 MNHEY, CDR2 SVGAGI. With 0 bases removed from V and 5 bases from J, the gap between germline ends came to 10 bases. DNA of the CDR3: TGTGCCAGCAGTTACTCCCGGGGTTGGTATGGCTACACCTTC. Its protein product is CASSYSRGWYGYTF.

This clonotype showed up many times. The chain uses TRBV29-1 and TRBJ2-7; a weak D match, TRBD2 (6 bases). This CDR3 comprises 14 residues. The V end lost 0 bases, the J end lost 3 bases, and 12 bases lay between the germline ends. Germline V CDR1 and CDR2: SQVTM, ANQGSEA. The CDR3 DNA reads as TGCAGCGTTGAAGAAGGGACGGGAGACTACGAGCAGTACTTC. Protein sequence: CSVEEGTGDYEQYF.

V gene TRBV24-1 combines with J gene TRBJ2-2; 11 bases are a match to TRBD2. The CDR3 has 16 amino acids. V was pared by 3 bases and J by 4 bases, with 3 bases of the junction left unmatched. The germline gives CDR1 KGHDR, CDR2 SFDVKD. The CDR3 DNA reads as TGTGCCACCAGTGATACTAGCGGGGGTGTCACCGGGGAGCTGTTTTTT. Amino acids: CATSDTSGGVTGELFF.

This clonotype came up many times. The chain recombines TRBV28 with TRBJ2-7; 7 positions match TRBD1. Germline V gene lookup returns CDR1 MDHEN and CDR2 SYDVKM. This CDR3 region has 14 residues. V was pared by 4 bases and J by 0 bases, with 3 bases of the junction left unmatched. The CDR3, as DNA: TGTGCCAGCAGTTCAAACAGGGGCTCCTACGAGCAGTACTTC. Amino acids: CASSSNRGSYEQYF.

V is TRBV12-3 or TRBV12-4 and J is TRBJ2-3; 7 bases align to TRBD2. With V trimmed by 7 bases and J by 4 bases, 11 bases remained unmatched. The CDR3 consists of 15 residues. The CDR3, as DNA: TGTGCCAGCACCCCCGGGGCTGGGGGGGCAGATACGCAGTATTTT. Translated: CASTPGAGGADTQYF.

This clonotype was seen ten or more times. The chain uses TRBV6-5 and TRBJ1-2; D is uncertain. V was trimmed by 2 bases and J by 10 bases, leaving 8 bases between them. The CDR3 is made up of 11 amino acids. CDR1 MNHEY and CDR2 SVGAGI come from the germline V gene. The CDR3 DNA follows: TGTGCCAGCAGTTACCAGTCACTCTACACCTTC. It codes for CASSYQSLYTF.

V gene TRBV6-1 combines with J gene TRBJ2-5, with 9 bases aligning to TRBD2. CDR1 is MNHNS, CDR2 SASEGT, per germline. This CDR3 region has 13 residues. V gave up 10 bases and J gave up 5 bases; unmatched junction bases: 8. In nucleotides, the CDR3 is TGTGCCACCTATAGCGGGAGTCGGGAGACCCAGTACTTC. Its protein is CATYSGSRETQYF.

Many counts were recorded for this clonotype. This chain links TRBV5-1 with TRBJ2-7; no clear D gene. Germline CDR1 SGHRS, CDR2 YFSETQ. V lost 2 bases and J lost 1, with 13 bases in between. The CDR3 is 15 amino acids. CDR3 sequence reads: CASSFGLGRSYEQYF. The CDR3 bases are TGCGCCAGCAGCTTCGGGCTAGGCAGGTCCTACGAGCAGTACTTC.

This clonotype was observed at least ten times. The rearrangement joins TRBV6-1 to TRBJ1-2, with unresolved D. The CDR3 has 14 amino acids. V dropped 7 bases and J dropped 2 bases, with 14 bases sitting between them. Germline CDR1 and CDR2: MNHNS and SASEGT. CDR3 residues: CASKPDGNNYGYTF. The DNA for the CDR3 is TGTGCCAGCAAACCCGACGGAAACAACTATGGCTACACCTTC.

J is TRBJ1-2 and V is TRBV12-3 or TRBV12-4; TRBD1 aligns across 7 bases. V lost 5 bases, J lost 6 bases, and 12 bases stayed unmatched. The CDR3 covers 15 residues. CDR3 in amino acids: CASSPAPETGHGYTF. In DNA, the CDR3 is TGTGCCAGCAGTCCCGCCCCGGAGACAGGGCATGGCTACACCTTC.

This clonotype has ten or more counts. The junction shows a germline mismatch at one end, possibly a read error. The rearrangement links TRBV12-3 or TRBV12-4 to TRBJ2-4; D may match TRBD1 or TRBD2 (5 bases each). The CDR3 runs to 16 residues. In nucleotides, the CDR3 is TGTGCCAGCAGTCCTACCGGGACGGAAGTCCGAAACATTAAGTACTTC. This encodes CASSPTGTEVRNIKYF.

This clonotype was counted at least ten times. The CDR3, as DNA: TGTGCCAGCAGACCTCTCCCCAGGAGCGGGACTGGCTACACCTTC. Its translation: CASRPLPRSGTGYTF. V gene TRBV5-6 combines with J gene TRBJ1-2, with D tentatively TRBD1 (5 bases). Trimming shortened V by 5 bases and J by 7 bases, and 21 bases separated the two germline ends. There are 15 residues in the CDR3. Looked up from germline, CDR1 is SGHDT and CDR2 is YYEEEE.

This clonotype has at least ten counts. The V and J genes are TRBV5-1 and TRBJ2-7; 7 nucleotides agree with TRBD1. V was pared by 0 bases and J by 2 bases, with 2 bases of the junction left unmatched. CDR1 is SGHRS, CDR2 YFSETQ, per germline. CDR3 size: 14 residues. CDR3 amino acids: CASSLETGPYEQYF. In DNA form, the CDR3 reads TGCGCCAGCAGCTTGGAGACAGGGCCCTACGAGCAGTACTTC.